The entry below describes one T cell receptor (beta chain). With 0 bases clipped from V and 5 bases from J, the junction kept 4 bases outside the gene matches. CDR1 is MNHEY, CDR2 SVGAGI, per germline. This CDR3 has 15 residues. The data derive from a study of blood T cell repertoires in COVID-19. On the study more broadly: COVID-19 samples from acute and convalescent phases originated in the United States, Italy and Spain.

Generated by immunoSEQ multiplex PCR, the TCRdb table keeps only in-frame clones and is missing some. The table includes approximately 76,000 clones, 88% detected once. J is TRBJ1-3 and V is TRBV6-5, with TRBD1 matching over 7 bases. Sequencing was performed on peripheral blood. This clonotype was sampled from a human donor in a cohort sampled during active COVID-19. The CDR3 loop is CASSYSTGSRNTIYF. CDR3 bases: TGTGCCAGCAGTTACTCGACAGGGTCAAGAAACACCATATATTTT.